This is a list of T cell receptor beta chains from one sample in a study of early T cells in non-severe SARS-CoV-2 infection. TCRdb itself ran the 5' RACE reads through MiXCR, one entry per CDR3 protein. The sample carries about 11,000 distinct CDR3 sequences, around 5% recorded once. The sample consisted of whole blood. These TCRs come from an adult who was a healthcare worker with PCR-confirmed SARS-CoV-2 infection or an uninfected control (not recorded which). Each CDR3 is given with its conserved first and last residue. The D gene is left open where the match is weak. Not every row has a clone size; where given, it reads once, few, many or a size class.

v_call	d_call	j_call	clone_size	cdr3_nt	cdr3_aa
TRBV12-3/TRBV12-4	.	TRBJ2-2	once	TGTGCCAGCCACTTAGGGACCACCGGGGTGCTGTTTTTT	CASHLGTTGVLFF
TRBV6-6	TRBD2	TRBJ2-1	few	TGTGCCAGCAGTAACCCGGGGGGGGGCTACAATGAGCAGTTCTTC	CASSNPGGGYNEQFF
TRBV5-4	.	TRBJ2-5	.	TGTGCCAGCAGCTTGACCGGGATAGCTCAAGAGACCCAGTACTTC	CASSLTGIAQETQYF
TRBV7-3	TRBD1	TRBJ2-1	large	TGTGCCAGGGCACAGGGGTTGTCCAATGAGCAGTTCTTC	CARAQGLSNEQFF
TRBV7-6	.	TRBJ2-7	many	TGTGCCAGCAGCTTAGATTATGGGGCCGTAAACGAGCAGTACTTC	CASSLDYGAVNEQYF
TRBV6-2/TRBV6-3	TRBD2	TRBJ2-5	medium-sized	TGTGCCAGCAGTTACCGGACTAGAGGTTTGGAGACCCAGTACTTC	CASSYRTRGLETQYF
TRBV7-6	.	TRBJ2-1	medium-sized	TGTGCCAGCAGCCCCATCGCACGCTCCTACAATGAGCAGTTCTTC	CASSPIARSYNEQFF
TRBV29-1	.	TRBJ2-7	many	TGCAGCGTCGACATCGGAGTCGGCTACGAGCAGTACTTC	CSVDIGVGYEQYF
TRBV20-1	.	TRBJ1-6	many	TGCAGTGCTAGATTTGCGGATGGGCCCAATGTTCCCCTCCACTTT	CSARFADGPNVPLHF
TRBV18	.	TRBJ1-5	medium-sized	TGTGCCAGCTCACGGAACAACGGTAATAGCAATCAGCCCCAGCATTTT	CASSRNNGNSNQPQHF
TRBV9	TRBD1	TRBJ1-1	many	TGTGCCAGCAGCGGGACAGGGAACATGAACACTGAAGCTTTCTTT	CASSGTGNMNTEAFF
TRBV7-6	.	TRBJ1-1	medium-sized	TGTGCCAGCAGCTCCCTGGGTCGGCAGAACACTGAAGCTTTCTTT	CASSSLGRQNTEAFF
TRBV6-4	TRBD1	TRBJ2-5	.	TGTGCCACCTCTCAGGGGGAACAAGAGACCCAGTACTTC	CATSQGEQETQYF
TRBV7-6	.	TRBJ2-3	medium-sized	TGTGCCAGCAGCCCGGGGACACCGAGCACAGATACGCAGTATTTT	CASSPGTPSTDTQYF
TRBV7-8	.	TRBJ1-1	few	TGTGCCAGCAGCTTAGCTTGGGAGACTGAAGCTTTCTTT	CASSLAWETEAFF
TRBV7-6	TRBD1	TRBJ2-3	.	TGTGCCAGGATCTCAGACAGGGCGGGAGATACGCAGTATTTT	CARISDRAGDTQYF
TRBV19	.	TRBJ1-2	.	TGTGCCAGTAGTACTCCCGGCGTCACTAACTATGGCTACACCTTC	CASSTPGVTNYGYTF
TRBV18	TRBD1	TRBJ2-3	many	TGTGCCAGCTCACCAGAGGGGGCCACAGATACGCAGTATTTT	CASSPEGATDTQYF
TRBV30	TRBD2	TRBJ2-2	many	TGTGCCTGGAAGCGGGGGCTCAACGGGGAGCTGTTTTTT	CAWKRGLNGELFF
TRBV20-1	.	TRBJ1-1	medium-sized	TGCAGTGCTGTTCACTTCGAAGCTTTCTTT	CSAVHFEAFF
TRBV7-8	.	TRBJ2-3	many	TGTGCCAGCACCCTTAATAGGGATACGCAGTATTTT	CASTLNRDTQYF
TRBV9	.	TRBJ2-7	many	TGTGCCAGCAGCGTAGGAGATACCTACGAGCAGTACTTC	CASSVGDTYEQYF
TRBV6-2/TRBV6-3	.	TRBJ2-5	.	TGTGCCAGCAGTGGAACGACGGACAACCTCCGGCGGGAGACCCAGTACTTC	CASSGTTDNLRRETQYF
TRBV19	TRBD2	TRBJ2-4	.	TGTGCCAGTAGTATAGCTAGCGGGGGTCCCAAAAACATTCAGTACTTC	CASSIASGGPKNIQYF
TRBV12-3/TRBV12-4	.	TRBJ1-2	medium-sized	TGTGCCAGCAGACAGGACAGCCTGTCTAGTGGCTACACCTTC	CASRQDSLSSGYTF
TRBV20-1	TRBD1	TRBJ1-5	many	TGCAGTGCTACCTACGACAGGGGGGACGTTCAGCCCCAGCATTTT	CSATYDRGDVQPQHF
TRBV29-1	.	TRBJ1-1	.	TGCAGCGTTTTTCCCCGGCAGACAAACACTGAAGCTTTCTTT	CSVFPRQTNTEAFF
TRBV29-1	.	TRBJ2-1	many	TGCAGCGCCCCAGCCCAGGGGCTGACTAGCTACAATGAGCAGTTCTTC	CSAPAQGLTSYNEQFF
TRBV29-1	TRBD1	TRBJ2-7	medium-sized	TGCAGCGTGGACCACGGGACAGGGATCTCCTACGAGCAGTACTTC	CSVDHGTGISYEQYF
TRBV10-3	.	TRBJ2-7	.	TGTGCCATCAGTGACTCAACAGAGAGGACTCAGTACTTC	CAISDSTERTQYF
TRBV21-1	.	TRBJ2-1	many	TGTGCCAGCAGCAAAGGCGGGGGGCGTTTCAATGAGCAGTTCTTC	CASSKGGGRFNEQFF
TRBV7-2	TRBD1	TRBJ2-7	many	TGTGCCAGCAGCTTAGCTGGGACAGGGGGCTACGAGCAGTACTTC	CASSLAGTGGYEQYF
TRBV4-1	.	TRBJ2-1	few	TGCGCCAGCAGCCGGGCCCGAAGGGGATCCTCCTACAATGAGCAGTTCTTC	CASSRARRGSSYNEQFF
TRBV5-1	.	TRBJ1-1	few	TGCGCCAGCAGCTTGGTGTCAGGGGCGCCCGGGGAAGCTTTCTTT	CASSLVSGAPGEAFF
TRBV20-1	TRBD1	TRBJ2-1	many	TGCAGTGCCTTGGACAGGGGGATCTACAATGAGCAGTTCTTC	CSALDRGIYNEQFF
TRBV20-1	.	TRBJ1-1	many	TGCAGTGCTAGTTCGGCCGATATTCTGAACACTGAAGCTTTCTTT	CSASSADILNTEAFF
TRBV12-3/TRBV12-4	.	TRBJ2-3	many	TGTGCCAGCAGTTTATTAAGGGATACGCAGTATTTT	CASSLLRDTQYF
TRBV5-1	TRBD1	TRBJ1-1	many	TGCGCCAGTGTACAGGGGGCTGGTAACACTGAAGCTTTCTTT	CASVQGAGNTEAFF
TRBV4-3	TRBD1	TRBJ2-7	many	TGCGCCAGCAGCCACCGAGACAGGGGGGGGCAGTACTTC	CASSHRDRGGQYF
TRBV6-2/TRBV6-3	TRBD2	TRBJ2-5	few	TGTGCCAGCAGTTACCTTCGGAAAGCGGGGGAAACTTACTTC	CASSYLRKAGETYF
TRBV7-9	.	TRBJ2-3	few	TGTGCCAGCAGCCTTGGACCTCCCGAAGATACGCAGTATTTT	CASSLGPPEDTQYF
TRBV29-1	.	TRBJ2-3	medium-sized	TGCAGCTGGATCGGGGGCACAGATACGCAGTATTTT	CSWIGGTDTQYF
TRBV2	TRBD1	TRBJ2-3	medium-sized	TGTGCCAGCAGTGTTCTATTAAGTCTCTTCAGACAGGGGGGGACAGATACGCAGTATTTT	CASSVLLSLFRQGGTDTQYF
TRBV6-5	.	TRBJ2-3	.	TGTGCCAGCAGTTACTCGAAGTTCGCAGATACGCAGTATTTT	CASSYSKFADTQYF
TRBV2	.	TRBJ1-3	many	TGTGCCAGCAGAGAGGCAACGGTACCGGCTGGAAACACCATATATTTT	CASREATVPAGNTIYF
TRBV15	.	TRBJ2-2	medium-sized	TGTGCCACCAGCAGAACAAACACCGGGGAGCTGTTTTTT	CATSRTNTGELFF
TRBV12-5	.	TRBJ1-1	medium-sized	TGTGCTAGTGGTCCATCTCGGGCGGGGGCGAATAACACTGAAGCTTTCTTT	CASGPSRAGANNTEAFF
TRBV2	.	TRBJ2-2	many	TGTGCCAGCAGACAAAGGGACGGGGAGCTGTTTTTT	CASRQRDGELFF
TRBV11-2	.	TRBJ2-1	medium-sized	TGTGCCAGCAGCCGAACAGGGTTCTACAATGAGCAGTTCTTC	CASSRTGFYNEQFF
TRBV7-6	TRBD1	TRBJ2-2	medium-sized	TGTGCCAGCAGAGGGGGGACAGGGCCGAACACCGGGGAGCTGTTTTTT	CASRGGTGPNTGELFF
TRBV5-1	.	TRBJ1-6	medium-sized	TGCGCCAGCAGCTTGCGGTCAGGGTTCGATAATTCACCCCTCCACTTT	CASSLRSGFDNSPLHF
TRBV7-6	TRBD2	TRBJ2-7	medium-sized	TGTGCCAGCAGCCCGGGGGGGCCAAGGGAGCAGTACTTC	CASSPGGPREQYF
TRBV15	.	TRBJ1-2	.	TGTGCCACCAGCAGAGTCTCGTACGGATCCTTCTATGGCTACACCTTC	CATSRVSYGSFYGYTF
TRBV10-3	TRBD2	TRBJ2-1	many	TGTGCCATCAGTTTCCCGGGGGGACTGTACAATGAGCAGTTCTTC	CAISFPGGLYNEQFF
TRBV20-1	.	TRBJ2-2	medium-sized	TGCAGTGCTAGAGATTTTCTCGCGTCCGGGGAGCTGTTTTTT	CSARDFLASGELFF